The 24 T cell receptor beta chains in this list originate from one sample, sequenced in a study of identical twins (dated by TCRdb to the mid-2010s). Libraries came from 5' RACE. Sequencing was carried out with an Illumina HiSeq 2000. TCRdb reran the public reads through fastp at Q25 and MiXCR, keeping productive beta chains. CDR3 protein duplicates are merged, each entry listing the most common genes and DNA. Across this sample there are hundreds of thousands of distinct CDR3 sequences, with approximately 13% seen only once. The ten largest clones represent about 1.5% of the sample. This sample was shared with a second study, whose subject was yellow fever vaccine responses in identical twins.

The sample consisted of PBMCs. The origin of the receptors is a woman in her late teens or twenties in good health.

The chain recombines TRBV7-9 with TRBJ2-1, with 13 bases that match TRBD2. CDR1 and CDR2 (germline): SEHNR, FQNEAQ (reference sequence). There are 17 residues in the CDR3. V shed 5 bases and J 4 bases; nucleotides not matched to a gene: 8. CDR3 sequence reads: CASSPGRLAGGYNEQFF. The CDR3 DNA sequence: TGTGCCAGCAGCCCTGGGCGACTAGCGGGAGGATACAATGAGCAGTTCTTC.

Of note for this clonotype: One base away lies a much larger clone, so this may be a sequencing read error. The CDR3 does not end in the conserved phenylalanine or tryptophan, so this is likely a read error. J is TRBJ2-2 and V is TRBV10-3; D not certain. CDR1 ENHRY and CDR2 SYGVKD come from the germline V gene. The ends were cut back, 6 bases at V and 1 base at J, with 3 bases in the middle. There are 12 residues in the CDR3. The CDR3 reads CAIRQNTGELFS. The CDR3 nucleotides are TGTGCCATCAGACAGAACACCGGGGAGCTGTTTTCT.

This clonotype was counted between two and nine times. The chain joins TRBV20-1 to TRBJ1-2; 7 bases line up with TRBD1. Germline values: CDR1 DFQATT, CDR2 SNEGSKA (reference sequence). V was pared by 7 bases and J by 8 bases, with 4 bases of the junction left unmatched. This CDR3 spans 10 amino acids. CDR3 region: CSVTGSGYTF. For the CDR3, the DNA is TGCAGTGTGACAGGGTCCGGCTACACCTTC.

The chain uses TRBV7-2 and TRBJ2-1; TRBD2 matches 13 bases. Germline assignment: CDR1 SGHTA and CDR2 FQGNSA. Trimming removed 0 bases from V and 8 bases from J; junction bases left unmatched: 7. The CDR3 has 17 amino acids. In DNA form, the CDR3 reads TGTGCCAGCAGCTTAGCCGGACTAGCGGGAGCAGGGGATGAGCAGTTCTTC. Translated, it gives CASSLAGLAGAGDEQFF.

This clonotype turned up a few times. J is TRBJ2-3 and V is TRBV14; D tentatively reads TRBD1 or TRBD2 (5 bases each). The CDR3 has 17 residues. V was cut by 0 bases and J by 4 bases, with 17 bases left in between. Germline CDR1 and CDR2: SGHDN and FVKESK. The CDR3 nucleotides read TGTGCCAGCAGCCAAGATCTACGGGGACGAGCCGCAGATACGCAGTATTTT. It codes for CASSQDLRGRAADTQYF.

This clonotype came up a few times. CDR3 amino acids: CASSYTVTGGAGPSYEQYF. The DNA for the CDR3 is TGTGCCAGCAGTTACACAGTTACGGGGGGAGCGGGCCCTTCCTACGAGCAGTACTTC. The V call is TRBV6-2 or TRBV6-3, the J call TRBJ2-7; 7 positions agree with TRBD2. The CDR3 extends over 19 amino acids. Germline V gene lookup returns CDR1 MNHEY and CDR2 SVGEGT. Trimming took 2 bases from V and 1 from J; bases not matched to a gene: 17.

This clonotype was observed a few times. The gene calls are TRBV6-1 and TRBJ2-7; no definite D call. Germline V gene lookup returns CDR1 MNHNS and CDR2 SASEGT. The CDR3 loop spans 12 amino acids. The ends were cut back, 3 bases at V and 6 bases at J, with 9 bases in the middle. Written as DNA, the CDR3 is TGTGCCAGCAGTGAGTCGGGTTCCGAGCAGTACGTC. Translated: CASSESGSEQYV.

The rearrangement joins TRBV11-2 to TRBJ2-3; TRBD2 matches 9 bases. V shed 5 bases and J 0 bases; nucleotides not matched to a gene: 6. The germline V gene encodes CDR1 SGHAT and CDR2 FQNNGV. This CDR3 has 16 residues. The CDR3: CASSHLTSGSTDTQYF. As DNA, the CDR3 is TGTGCCAGCAGCCATCTGACTAGCGGCAGCACAGATACGCAGTATTTT.

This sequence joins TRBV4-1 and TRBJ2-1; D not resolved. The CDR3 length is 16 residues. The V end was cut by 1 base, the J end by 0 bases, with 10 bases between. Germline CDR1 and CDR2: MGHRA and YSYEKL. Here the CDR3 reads CASSQVGRSSYNEQFF. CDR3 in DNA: TGCGCCAGCAGCCAAGTTGGCAGAAGCTCCTACAATGAGCAGTTCTTC.

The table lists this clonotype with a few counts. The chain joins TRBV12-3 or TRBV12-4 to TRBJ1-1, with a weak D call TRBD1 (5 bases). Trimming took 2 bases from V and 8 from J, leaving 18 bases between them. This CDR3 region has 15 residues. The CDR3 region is CASSLWGTEQKEAFF. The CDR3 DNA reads TGTGCCAGCAGTTTATGGGGGACGGAGCAGAAGGAAGCTTTCTTT.

CDR3: CSARAPGTLNTDTQYF. The CDR3 DNA reads TGCAGTGCTAGAGCTCCCGGGACACTCAACACAGATACGCAGTATTTT. The chain carries TRBV20-1 and TRBJ2-3, with D perhaps matching TRBD1 (6 bases). The CDR3 extends over 16 amino acids. Germline values: CDR1 DFQATT, CDR2 SNEGSKA (reference sequence). The V end lost 1 base, the J end lost 2 bases, and 16 bases lay between the germline ends.

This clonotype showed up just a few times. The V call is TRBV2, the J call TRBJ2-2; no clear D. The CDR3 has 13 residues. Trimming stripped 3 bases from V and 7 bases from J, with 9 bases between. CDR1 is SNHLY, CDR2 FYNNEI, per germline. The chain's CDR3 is CASSEARIGELFF. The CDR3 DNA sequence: TGTGCCAGCAGTGAGGCGAGGATCGGGGAGCTGTTTTTT.

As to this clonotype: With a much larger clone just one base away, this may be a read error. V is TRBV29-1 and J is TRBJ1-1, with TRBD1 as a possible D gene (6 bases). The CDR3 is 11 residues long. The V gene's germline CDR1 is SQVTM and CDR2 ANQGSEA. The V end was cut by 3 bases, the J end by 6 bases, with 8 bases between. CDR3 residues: CSVEGAAEAFF. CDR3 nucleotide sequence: TGCAGCGTTGAGGGGGCGGCTGAAGCTTTCTTT.

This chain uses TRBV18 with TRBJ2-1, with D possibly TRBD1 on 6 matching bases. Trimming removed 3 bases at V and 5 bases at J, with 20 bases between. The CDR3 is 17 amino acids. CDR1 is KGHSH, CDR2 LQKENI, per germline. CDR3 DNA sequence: TGTGCCAGCTCACCGCCGTGGGGGCCAGCTTCAAACAATGAGCAGTTCTTC. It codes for CASSPPWGPASNNEQFF.

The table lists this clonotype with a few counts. The CDR3 bases are TGCAGTGCGAATCCTAGCGGGAACTCCTACGAGCAGTACGTC. Amino acid sequence: CSANPSGNSYEQYV. The chain has TRBV20-1 and TRBJ2-7; TRBD2 aligns across 9 bases. The V gene's germline CDR1 is DFQATT and CDR2 SNEGSKA (reference sequence). CDR3 length: 14 residues. J gave up 0 bases and V 6 bases, and 6 bases lay outside the gene matches.

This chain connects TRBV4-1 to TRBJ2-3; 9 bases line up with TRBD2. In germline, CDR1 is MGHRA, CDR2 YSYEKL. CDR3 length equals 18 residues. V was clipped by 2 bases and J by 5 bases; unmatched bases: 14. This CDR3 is CASSQIFVAGVGKDTQYF. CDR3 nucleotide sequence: TGCGCCAGCAGCCAAATCTTCGTAGCGGGAGTAGGGAAAGATACGCAGTATTTT.

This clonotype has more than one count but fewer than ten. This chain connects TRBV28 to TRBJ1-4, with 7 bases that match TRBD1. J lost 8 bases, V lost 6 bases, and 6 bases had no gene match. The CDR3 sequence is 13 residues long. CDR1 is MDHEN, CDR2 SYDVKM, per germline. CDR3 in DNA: TGTGCCAGCAGAAAGGGGGCGTTCGAAAAACTGTTTTTT. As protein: CASRKGAFEKLFF.

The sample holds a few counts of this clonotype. The chain's CDR3 is CASSEPGTSYKNEQFF. DNA for the CDR3: TGTGCCAGCAGCGAACCCGGGACTAGCTACAAGAATGAGCAGTTCTTC. The chain is built from TRBV7-2 and TRBJ2-1, with 9 positions matching TRBD2. Germline CDR1 and CDR2: SGHTA and FQGNSA. This CDR3 region has 16 residues. Trimming at V came to 5 bases and at J to 7 bases, leaving 12 bases not matched to a gene.

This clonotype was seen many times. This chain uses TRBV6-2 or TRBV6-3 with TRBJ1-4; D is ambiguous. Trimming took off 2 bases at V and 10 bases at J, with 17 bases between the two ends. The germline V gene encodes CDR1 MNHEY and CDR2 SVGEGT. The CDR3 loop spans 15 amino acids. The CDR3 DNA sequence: TGTGCCAGCAGTTACACGAGGGAGGGTCCCGGAAAACTGTTTTTT. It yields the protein CASSYTREGPGKLFF.

The chain's CDR3 is CASGLGVDYGYTF. In DNA form, the CDR3 reads TGTGCCAGCGGGCTGGGGGTTGACTATGGCTACACCTTC. The chain couples TRBV27 to TRBJ1-2; possible D gene TRBD1, 5 bases. Trimming removed 8 bases from V and 3 bases from J, with 13 bases in between. CDR1 is MNHEY and CDR2 is SMNVEV in the germline V gene (reference sequence). The length of the CDR3 is 13 residues.

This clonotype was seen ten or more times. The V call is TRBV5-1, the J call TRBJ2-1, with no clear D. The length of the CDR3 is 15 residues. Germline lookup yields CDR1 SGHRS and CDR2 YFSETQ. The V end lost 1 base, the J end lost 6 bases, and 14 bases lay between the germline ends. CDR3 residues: CASSLRPGGLNEQFF. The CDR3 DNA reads TGCGCCAGCAGCTTGAGGCCGGGTGGGCTCAATGAGCAGTTCTTC.

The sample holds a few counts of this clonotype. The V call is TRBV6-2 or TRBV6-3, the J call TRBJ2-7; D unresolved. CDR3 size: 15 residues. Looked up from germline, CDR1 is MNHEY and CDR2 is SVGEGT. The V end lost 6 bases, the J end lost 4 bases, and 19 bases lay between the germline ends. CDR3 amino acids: CASSQLPLALYEQYF. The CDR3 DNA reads TGTGCCAGCAGCCAACTCCCCCTCGCGCTTTACGAGCAGTACTTC.

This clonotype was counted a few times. CDR3 nucleotides: TGCAGTGCTAGATACGGGAGCGCGAACACCGGGGAGCTGTTTTTT. Translating it yields CSARYGSANTGELFF. The chain links TRBV20-1 to TRBJ2-2, with D perhaps TRBD2 (6 bases). The CDR3 loop spans 15 amino acids. Per the germline V gene, CDR1 is DFQATT and CDR2 is SNEGSKA (reference sequence). Trimming left V 2 bases short and J 0 bases short, with 10 bases between.

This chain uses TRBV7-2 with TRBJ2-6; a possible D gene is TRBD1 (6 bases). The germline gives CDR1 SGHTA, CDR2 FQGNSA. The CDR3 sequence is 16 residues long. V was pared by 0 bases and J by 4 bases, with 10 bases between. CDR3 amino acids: CASSLAVGTGANVLTF. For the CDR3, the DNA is TGTGCCAGCAGCTTAGCGGTGGGGACAGGGGCCAACGTCCTGACTTTC.